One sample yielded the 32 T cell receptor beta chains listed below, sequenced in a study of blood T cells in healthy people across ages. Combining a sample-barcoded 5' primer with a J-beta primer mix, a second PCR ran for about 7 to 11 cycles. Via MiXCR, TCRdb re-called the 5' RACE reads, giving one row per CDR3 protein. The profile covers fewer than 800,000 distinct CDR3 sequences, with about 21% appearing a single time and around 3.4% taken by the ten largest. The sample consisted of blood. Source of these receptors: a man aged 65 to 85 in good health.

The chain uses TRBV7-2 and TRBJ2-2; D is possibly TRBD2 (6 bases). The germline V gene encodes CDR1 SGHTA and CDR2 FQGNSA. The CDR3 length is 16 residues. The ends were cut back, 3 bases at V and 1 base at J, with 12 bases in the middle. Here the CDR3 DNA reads TGTGCCAGCAGCTTCGCCGGGACTCGGAACACCGGGGAGCTGTTTTTT. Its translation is CASSFAGTRNTGELFF. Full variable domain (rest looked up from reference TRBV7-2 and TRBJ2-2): GAGVSQSPSNKVTEKGKDVELRCDPISGHTALYWYRQSLGQGLEFLIYFQGNSAPDKSGLPSDRFSAERTGGSVSTLTIQRTQQEDSAVYLCASSFAGTRNTGELFFGEGSRLTVL.

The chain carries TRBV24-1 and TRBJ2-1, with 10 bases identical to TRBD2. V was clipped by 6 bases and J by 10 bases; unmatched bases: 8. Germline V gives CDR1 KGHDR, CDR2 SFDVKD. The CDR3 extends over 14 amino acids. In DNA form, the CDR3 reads TGTGCCACCAGTCAAGCGGGAGGGCGGGGCGAGCAGTTCTTC. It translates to CATSQAGGRGEQFF.

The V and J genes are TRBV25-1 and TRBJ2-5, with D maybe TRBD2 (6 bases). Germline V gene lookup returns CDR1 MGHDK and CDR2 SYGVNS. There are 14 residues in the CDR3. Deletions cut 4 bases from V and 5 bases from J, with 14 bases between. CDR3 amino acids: CASSVGLQAETQYF. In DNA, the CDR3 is TGTGCCAGCAGTGTGGGACTCCAAGCGGAGACCCAGTACTTC.

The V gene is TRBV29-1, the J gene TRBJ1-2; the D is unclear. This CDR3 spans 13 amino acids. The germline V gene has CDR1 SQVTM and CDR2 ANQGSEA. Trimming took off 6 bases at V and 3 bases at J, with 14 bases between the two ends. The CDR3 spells CSVPWREHYGYTF. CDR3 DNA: TGCAGCGTCCCGTGGAGGGAACACTATGGCTACACCTTC.

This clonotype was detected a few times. The CDR3 coding sequence is TGCAGTGCTAGACAGTTGTCCTACGAGCAGTACTTC. Translation gives CSARQLSYEQYF. The chain is built from TRBV20-1 and TRBJ2-7; D remains ambiguous. Trimming left V 2 bases short and J 1 base short, with 6 bases between. The CDR3 sequence is 12 residues long. The germline gives CDR1 DFQATT, CDR2 SNEGSKA (reference sequence).

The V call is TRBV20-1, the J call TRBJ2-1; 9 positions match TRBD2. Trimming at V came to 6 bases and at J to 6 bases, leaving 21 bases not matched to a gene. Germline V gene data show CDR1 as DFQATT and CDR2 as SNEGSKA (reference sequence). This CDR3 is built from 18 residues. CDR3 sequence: CSAPFSSLAGARTNEQFF. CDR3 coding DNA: TGCAGTGCCCCCTTTTCTTCCTTAGCGGGAGCCCGGACCAATGAGCAGTTCTTC.

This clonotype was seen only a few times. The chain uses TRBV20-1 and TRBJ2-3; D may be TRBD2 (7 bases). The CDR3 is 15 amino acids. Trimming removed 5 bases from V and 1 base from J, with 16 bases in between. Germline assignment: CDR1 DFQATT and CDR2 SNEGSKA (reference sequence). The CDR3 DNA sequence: TGCAGTGCTCCCAGGGGAAGCGGGGGCACAGATACGCAGTATTTT. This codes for CSAPRGSGGTDTQYF.

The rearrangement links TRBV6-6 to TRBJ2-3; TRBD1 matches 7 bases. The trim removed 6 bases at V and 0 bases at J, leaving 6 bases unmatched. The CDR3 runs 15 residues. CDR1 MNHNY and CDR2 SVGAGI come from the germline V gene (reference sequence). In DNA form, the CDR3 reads TGTGCCAGCAGAGCCTCGGGACAGAGCACAGATACGCAGTATTTT. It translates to CASRASGQSTDTQYF.

The CDR3 sequence: CASSSVGGAHEQYF. CDR3 nucleotide sequence: TGTGCCAGCAGTTCCGTTGGGGGCGCTCACGAGCAGTACTTC. The chain uses TRBV28 and TRBJ2-5; D may be TRBD1 (6 bases). Matching the DNA end better, TRBJ2-7 makes the J call doubtful. Germline V gene lookup returns CDR1 MDHEN and CDR2 SYDVKM. This CDR3 has 14 residues.

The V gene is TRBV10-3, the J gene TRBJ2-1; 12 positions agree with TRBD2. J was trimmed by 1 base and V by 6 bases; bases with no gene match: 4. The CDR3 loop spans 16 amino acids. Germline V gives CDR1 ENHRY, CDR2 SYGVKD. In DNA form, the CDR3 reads TGTGCCATCAGGCCGACTAGCGGGAGTTCCTACAATGAGCAGTTCTTC. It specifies CAIRPTSGSSYNEQFF.

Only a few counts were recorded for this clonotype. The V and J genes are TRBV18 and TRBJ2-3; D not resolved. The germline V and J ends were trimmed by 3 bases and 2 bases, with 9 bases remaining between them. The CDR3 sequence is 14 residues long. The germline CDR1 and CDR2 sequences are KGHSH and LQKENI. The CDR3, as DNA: TGTGCCAGCTCACCCACGACTGCCACAGATACGCAGTATTTT. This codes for CASSPTTATDTQYF.

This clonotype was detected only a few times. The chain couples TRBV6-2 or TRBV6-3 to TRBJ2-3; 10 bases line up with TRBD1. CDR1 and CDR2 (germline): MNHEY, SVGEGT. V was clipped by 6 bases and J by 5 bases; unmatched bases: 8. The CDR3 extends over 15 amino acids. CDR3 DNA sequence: TGTGCCAGCAGCTCCGGGACAGGGGACAGAGATACGCAGTATTTT. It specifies CASSSGTGDRDTQYF.

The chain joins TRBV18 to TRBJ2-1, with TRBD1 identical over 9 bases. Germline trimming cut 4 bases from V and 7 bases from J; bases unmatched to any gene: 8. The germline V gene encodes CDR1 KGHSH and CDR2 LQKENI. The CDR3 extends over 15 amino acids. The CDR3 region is CASSQQQGAQNEQFF. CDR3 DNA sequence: TGTGCCAGCTCACAACAACAGGGGGCTCAAAATGAGCAGTTCTTC.

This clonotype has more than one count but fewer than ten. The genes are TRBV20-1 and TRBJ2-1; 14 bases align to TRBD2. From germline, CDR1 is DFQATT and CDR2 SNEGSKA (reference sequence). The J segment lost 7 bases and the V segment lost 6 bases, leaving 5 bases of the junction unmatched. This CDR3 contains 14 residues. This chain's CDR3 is CSARLAGGGNEQFF. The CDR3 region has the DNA TGCAGTGCACGACTAGCGGGAGGGGGGAATGAGCAGTTCTTC.

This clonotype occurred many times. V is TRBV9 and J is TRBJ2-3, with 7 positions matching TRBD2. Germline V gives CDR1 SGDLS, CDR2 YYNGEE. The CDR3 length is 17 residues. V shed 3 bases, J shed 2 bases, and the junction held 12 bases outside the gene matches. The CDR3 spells CASSARDYQLFTDTQYF. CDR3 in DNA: TGTGCCAGCAGCGCTCGGGACTACCAACTTTTCACAGATACGCAGTATTTT.

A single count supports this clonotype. CDR3 nucleotides: TGTGCCAGCAGCCTGACTAGCGGGTACTACGAGCAGTACTTC. This translates into CASSLTSGYYEQYF. The rearrangement links TRBV6-5 to TRBJ2-5; 10 bases line up with TRBD2. The DNA end lines up better with TRBJ2-7; the J call may be wrong. CDR1 and CDR2 (germline): MNHEY, SVGAGI. This CDR3 comprises 14 residues.

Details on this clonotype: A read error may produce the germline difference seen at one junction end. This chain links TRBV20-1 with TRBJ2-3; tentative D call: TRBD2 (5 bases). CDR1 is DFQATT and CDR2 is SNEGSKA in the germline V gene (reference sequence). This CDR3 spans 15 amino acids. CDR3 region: CSARDFRASTDMQYF. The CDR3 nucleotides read TGCAGTGCTAGAGATTTTCGCGCTAGCACAGATATGCAGTATTTT.

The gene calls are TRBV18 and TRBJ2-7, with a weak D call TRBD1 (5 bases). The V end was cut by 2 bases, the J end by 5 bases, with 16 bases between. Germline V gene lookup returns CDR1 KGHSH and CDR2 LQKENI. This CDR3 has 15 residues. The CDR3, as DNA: TGTGCCAGCTCACCATCAGCCAGGGCCAAGGACGAGCAGTACTTC. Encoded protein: CASSPSARAKDEQYF.

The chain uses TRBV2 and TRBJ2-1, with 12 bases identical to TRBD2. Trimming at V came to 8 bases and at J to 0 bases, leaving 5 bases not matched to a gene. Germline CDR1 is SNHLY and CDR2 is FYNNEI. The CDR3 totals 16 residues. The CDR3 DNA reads TGTGCCAGCGGGGGACTAGCGGGTAACTCCTACAATGAGCAGTTCTTC. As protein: CASGGLAGNSYNEQFF. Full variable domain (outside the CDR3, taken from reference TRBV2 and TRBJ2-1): EPEVTQTPSHQVTQMGQEVILRCVPISNHLYFYWYRQILGQKVEFLVSFYNNEISEKSEIFDDQFSVERPDGSNFTLKIRSTKLEDSAMYFCASGGLAGNSYNEQFFGPGTRLTVL.

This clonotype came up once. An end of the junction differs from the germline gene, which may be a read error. CDR3 in DNA: TGTGCCAGCAGTCCCATCGGGGGTACTAGCGGGAGGCTCACAGATGCGCAGTATTTT. Encoded protein: CASSPIGGTSGRLTDAQYF. J is TRBJ2-3 and V is TRBV12-3 or TRBV12-4; 12 positions match TRBD2. The CDR3 loop spans 19 amino acids.

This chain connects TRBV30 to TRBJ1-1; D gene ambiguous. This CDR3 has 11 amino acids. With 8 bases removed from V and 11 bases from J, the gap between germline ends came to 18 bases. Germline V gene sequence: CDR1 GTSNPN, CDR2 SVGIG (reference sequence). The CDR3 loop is CAGSPGRRAFF. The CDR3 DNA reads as TGTGCCGGATCCCCCGGCCGGCGGGCTTTCTTT.

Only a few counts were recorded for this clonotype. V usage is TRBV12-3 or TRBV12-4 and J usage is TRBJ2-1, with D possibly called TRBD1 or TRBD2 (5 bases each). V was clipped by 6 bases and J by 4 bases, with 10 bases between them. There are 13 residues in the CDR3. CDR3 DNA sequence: TGTGCCAGCAGAGCCGGGGCATACAATGAGCAGTTCTTC. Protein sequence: CASRAGAYNEQFF.

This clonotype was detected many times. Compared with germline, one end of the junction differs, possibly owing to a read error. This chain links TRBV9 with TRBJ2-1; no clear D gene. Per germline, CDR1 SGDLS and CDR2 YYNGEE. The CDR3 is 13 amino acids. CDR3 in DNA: TGCGCCAGCAGTGTTCAAGGTTACAATGAGCAGTTCTTC. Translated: CASSVQGYNEQFF.

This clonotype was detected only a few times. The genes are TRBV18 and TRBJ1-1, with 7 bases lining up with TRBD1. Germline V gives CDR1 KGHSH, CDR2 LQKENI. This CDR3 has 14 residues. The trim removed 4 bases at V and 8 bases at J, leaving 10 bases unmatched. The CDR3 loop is CASSQGAVEEEAFF. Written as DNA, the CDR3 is TGTGCCAGCTCACAGGGGGCAGTGGAAGAAGAAGCTTTCTTT.

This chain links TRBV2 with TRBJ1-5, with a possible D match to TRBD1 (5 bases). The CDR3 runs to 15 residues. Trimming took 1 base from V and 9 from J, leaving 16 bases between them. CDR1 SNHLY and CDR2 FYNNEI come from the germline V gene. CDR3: CASSEGDGPASPQHF. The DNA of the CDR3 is TGTGCCAGCAGTGAAGGGGACGGTCCCGCGTCGCCCCAGCATTTT.

The chain's CDR3 is CTLGPSQETQYF. The CDR3 DNA is TGCACCCTAGGTCCCAGCCAAGAGACCCAGTACTTC. This chain joins TRBV29-1 and TRBJ2-5; D gene unclear. Germline CDR1 is SQVTM and CDR2 is ANQGSEA. CDR3 length: 12 residues.

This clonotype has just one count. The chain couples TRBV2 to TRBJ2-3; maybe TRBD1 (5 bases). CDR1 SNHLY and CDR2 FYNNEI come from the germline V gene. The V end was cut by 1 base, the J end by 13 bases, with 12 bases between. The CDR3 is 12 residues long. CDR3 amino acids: CASSEGLLREYF. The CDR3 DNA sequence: TGTGCCAGCAGTGAAGGACTCCTCAGGGAGTATTTT. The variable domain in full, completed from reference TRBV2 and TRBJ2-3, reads EPEVTQTPSHQVTQMGQEVILRCVPISNHLYFYWYRQILGQKVEFLVSFYNNEISEKSEIFDDQFSVERPDGSNFTLKIRSTKLEDSAMYFCASSEGLLREYFGPGTRLTVL.

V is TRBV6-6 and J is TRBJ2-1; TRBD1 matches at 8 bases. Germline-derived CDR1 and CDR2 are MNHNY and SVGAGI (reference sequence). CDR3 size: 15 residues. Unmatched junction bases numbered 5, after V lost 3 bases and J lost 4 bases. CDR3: CASSYAQGAYNEQFF. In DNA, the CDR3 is TGTGCCAGCAGTTATGCGCAGGGGGCATACAATGAGCAGTTCTTC.

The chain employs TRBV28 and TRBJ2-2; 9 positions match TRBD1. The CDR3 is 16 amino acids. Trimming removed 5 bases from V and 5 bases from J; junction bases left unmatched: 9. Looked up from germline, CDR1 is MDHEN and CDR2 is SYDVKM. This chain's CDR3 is CASSPPGQGKTGELFF. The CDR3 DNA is TGTGCCAGCAGTCCCCCCGGACAGGGGAAGACCGGGGAGCTGTTTTTT. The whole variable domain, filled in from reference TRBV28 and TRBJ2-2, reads DVKVTQSSRYLVKRTGEKVFLECVQDMDHENMFWYRQDPGLGLRLIYFSYDVKMKEKGDIPEGYSVSREKKERFSLILESASTNQTSMYLCASSPPGQGKTGELFFGEGSRLTVL.

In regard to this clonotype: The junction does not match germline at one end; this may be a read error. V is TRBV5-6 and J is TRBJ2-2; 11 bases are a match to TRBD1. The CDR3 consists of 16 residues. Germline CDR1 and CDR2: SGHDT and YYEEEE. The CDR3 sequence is CASTEGQGVNSGELFF. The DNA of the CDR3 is TGTGCCAGCACGGAGGGACAGGGGGTGAACAGCGGGGAGCTGTTTTTT.

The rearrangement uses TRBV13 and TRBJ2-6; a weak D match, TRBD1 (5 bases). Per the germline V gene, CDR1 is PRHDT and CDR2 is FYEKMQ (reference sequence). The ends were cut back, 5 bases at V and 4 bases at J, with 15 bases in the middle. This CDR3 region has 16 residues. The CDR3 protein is CASSPEQVLGANVLTF. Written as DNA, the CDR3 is TGTGCCAGCAGCCCGGAACAGGTTTTGGGGGCCAACGTCCTGACTTTC.

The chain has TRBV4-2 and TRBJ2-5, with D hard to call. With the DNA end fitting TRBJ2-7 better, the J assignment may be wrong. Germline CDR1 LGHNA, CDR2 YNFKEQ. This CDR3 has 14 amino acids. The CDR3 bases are TGTGCCAGCAGCCAAGATTCAGTTTCCTACGAGCAGTACTTC. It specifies CASSQDSVSYEQYF.